This TCR beta chain was captured by sequencing in a study of post-analysis software for immune sequencing data. Study-wide background: The patients showed relapsing-remitting, secondary progressive and progressive-relapsing multiple sclerosis courses.

Regarding this clonotype: No antigen is known for it. A read error may produce the germline difference seen at one junction end.

This CDR3 is built from 13 residues. In germline, CDR1 is SGHTA, CDR2 FQGTGA. Study-level results: Five TRBV segments appeared more often in patients than in controls, and TRBV5-6, TRBV5-1 and TRBV20-1 were among these. Batch-matched samples strongly co-clustered by F measure. Significantly lower normalized Chao1 diversity was found in patients with multiple sclerosis relative to controls.

Libraries were made from TCR beta cDNA, and they carried unique molecular identifiers. T cells numbering about 0.85 to 10 million yielded cDNA molecules that totaled roughly 500,000. TCRdb re-analysed the PCR reads in MiXCR, keeping a single row per CDR3 protein. The sample holds about 430,000 distinct CDR3 sequences, about 39% seen once. The clonotype was recovered from a girl aged 2-10 years with multiple sclerosis. The V and J genes are TRBV7-3 and TRBJ2-1; D perhaps matches TRBD2 (6 bases). Material: blood. The CDR3 DNA reads TGTGCCAGCAGCCGGGACTCCAACAATGAGCAGTTCTTC. This sequence encodes CASSRDSNNEQFF.